This T cell receptor (beta chain) was observed in a study of blood T cells in healthy people across ages. Study findings and constraints: Getting older went along with TCR beta diversity per million T cells dropping roughly linearly.

No fewer than 5.5 micrograms of total RNA were isolated from every sample. Trimming removed 7 bases from V and 2 bases from J; junction bases left unmatched: 5. The CDR3 totals 15 residues. From germline, CDR1 is SGHTA and CDR2 FQGNSA. To note about this clonotype: Its antigen remains unknown.

The authors ran a second PCR of about 6 to 11 cycles using a sample-barcoded 5' primer and a J-beta primer mix. TCRdb processed the 5' RACE reads anew with MiXCR; each CDR3 protein has one entry. The repertoire consists of about 1.4 million distinct CDR3 sequences, with approximately 63% occurring once and the leading ten covering 5.5% to 8%. Sequencing input: blood. The TCR was taken from a man between 18 and 35 years old in good health. V is TRBV7-2 and J is TRBJ2-3; 11 bases agree with TRBD2. This CDR3 is CASNILAGATDTQYF. The CDR3 DNA follows: TGTGCCAGCAATATACTAGCGGGGGCCACAGATACGCAGTATTTT.